Each of the 9 T cell receptor beta chains below was sequenced from the same sample in a study of cytomegalovirus exposure and HLA in healthy donors. PCR involved 60 Vbeta and 13 Jbeta primers. Repertoires were generated with immunoSEQ multiplex PCR, while TCRdb's copy carries only in-frame clones and drops some. Of tens of thousands of clones in the sample, roughly four fifths were seen once. Sequenced: PBMCs. These receptors were obtained from a man aged 25-45 years in good health and CMV-seronegative.

The rearrangement uses TRBV21-1 and TRBJ2-3; the DNA was not used to check the table's D call, TRBD1. TRBV21-1 is shown as a pseudogene. This CDR3 has 16 residues. The CDR3 is CARTKTGGPDTDTQYF. CDR3 nucleotide sequence: TGTGCCAGAACAAAAACAGGGGGCCCGGACACAGATACGCAGTATTTT.

The chain employs TRBV29-1 and TRBJ1-2, with D tentatively TRBD1 (6 bases). Germline CDR1 SQVTM, CDR2 ANQGSEA. This CDR3 is built from 14 residues. Trimming cost V 7 bases and J 8 bases, with 23 bases left between them. CDR3 DNA sequence: TGCAGCGACTCACCGGCGGCAGCAGGGGACGGCTACACCTTC. Protein sequence: CSDSPAAAGDGYTF.

The rearrangement uses TRBV11-1 and TRBJ1-1, with 7 nucleotides matching TRBD1. Germline CDR1 SGHAT, CDR2 FQDESV (reference sequence). V shed 2 bases, J shed 8 bases, and the junction held 5 bases outside the gene matches. CDR3 size: 13 residues. DNA for the CDR3: TGTGCCAGCAGCTTATGGACAGGCTCCGAAGCTTTCTTT. Its translation is CASSLWTGSEAFF.

This chain joins TRBV13 and TRBJ2-6, with 10 bases lining up with TRBD1. The CDR3 runs to 15 residues. J gave up 2 bases and V 5 bases, and 0 bases lay outside the gene matches. Germline V gene data show CDR1 as PRHDT and CDR2 as FYEKMQ (reference sequence). The CDR3 DNA sequence: TGTGCCAGCAGCGACAGGGGGCCTGGGGCCAACGTCCTGACTTTC. Translating it yields CASSDRGPGANVLTF.

The genes are TRBV27 and TRBJ1-5; D is unclear. The CDR3 has 14 residues. Germline V gene data show CDR1 as MNHEY and CDR2 as SMNVEV (reference sequence). The V end was cut by 3 bases, the J end by 6 bases, with 12 bases between. For the CDR3, the DNA is TGTGCCAGCAGTTTTGCGGGGTACGGTCAGCCCCAGCATTTT. Protein sequence: CASSFAGYGQPQHF.

The chain has TRBV19 and TRBJ1-6, with 8 bases lining up with TRBD1. V lost 7 bases, J lost 1 base, and 9 bases stayed unmatched. The CDR3 runs 17 residues. Germline assignment: CDR1 LNHDA and CDR2 SQIVND (reference sequence). CDR3 sequence (DNA): TGTGCCAGTACTTCTGGACAGGGAGGATCCTATAATTCACCCCTCCACTTT. Protein sequence: CASTSGQGGSYNSPLHF.

In this sample, this clone turned up once. The rearrangement joins TRBV7-6 to TRBJ1-2; tentative D call: TRBD1 (5 bases). The CDR3 spans 11 residues. The germline V gene has CDR1 SGHVS and CDR2 FNYEAQ. V was cut by 8 bases and J by 6 bases, with 10 bases left in between. This CDR3 reads CASGGGDGYTF. Written as DNA, the CDR3 is TGTGCCAGCGGTGGGGGGGATGGCTACACCTTC.

The chain has TRBV15 and TRBJ1-2; D uncertain. This CDR3 region has 13 residues. Germline CDR1 and CDR2: LNHNV and YYDKDF (reference sequence). V dropped 0 bases and J dropped 7 bases, with 9 bases sitting between them. The CDR3 DNA sequence: TGTGCCACCAGCAGAGATCTAGTGCTTGGCTACACCTTC. It specifies CATSRDLVLGYTF.

The chain links TRBV5-6 to TRBJ2-5; no reliable D call. The CDR3 is made up of 14 amino acids. V lost 3 bases and J 5 bases, leaving 14 bases between the germline ends. Germline V gene sequence: CDR1 SGHDT, CDR2 YYEEEE. Here the CDR3 DNA reads TGTGCCAGCAGCTCACACGCGAAACAGGAGACCCAGTACTTC. It translates to CASSSHAKQETQYF.